The entry below describes one T cell receptor beta chain. Its antigen is not identified. Germline values: CDR1 MDHEN, CDR2 SYDVKM. V trimming: 4 bases; J trimming: 8 bases; junction bases outside the gene matches: 23. This CDR3 has 21 residues. This specimen comes from a study of cytomegalovirus exposure and HLA in healthy donors. General study results and limits: Researchers had no immune exposure information except CMV serostatus available. Researchers reported from a later analysis that most CMV-associated TCR beta chains appeared HLA-restricted. Links to common viral pathogens appeared, in a later analysis, for several of the most significant clusters.

PCR primers comprised 60 Vbeta and 13 Jbeta primers. In the source study's methods: A later analysis tallied 80 million to 100 million unique TCR beta chains, around 11 million of them shared. Produced via immunoSEQ multiplex PCR; TCRdb's table is partial and in-frame only. V, J and clone size reflect that table, while D and trimming were determined from the DNA. Counted here are about 140,000 clones, 80% occurring once; the ten biggest clones make up around 14%. The specimen sequenced was PBMCs. The rearrangement joins TRBV28 to TRBJ2-2; TRBD2 agrees at 12 bases. This TCR derives from a woman aged 40 to 55 in good health and CMV-seronegative. The CDR3 coding sequence is TGTGCCAGCAGTTCGTCCCCAACTAGCGGGAGGCCCCTGGGTTATTCAGGGGAGCTGTTTTTT. Amino acid sequence: CASSSSPTSGRPLGYSGELFF.